The 25 T cell receptor beta chains listed next were all sequenced from one sample in a study of blood T cells in healthy people across ages. Combining a sample-barcoded 5' primer with a J-beta primer mix, a second PCR ran for roughly 7 to 12 cycles. One entry per CDR3 protein results from TCRdb running MiXCR on the 5' RACE reads. The sample yields more than 750,000 distinct CDR3 sequences, about 29% seen once. These same records also appear under a second study, on T cells of mothers and their children.

The sample was blood. All receptors come from a middle-aged woman in good health.

This clonotype was detected ten times or more. The rearrangement uses TRBV21-1 and TRBJ2-6. TRBV21-1 is termed a pseudogene. The CDR3 is 13 residues long. CDR3 in DNA: TGTGCCAGCAGCCTAAAGAGGGCCAACGTCCTGACTTTC. Translated: CASSLKRANVLTF.

This clonotype was detected ten times or more. Here the CDR3 DNA reads TGTGCCAGCAGCTCGGTAGTCTCCTACGAGCAGTACTTC. Translated, it gives CASSSVVSYEQYF. The chain carries TRBV7-9 and TRBJ2-7; no clear D. Trimming shortened V by 4 bases and J by 0 bases, and 7 bases separated the two germline ends. Germline CDR1 SEHNR, CDR2 FQNEAQ (reference sequence). This CDR3 has 13 amino acids.

The chain employs TRBV20-1 and TRBJ1-1; D is unclear. V was cut by 2 bases and J by 1 base, with 5 bases left in between. The CDR3 covers 12 residues. The V gene's germline CDR1 is DFQATT and CDR2 SNEGSKA (reference sequence). The chain's CDR3 is CSARTSNTEAFF. In DNA, the CDR3 is TGCAGTGCTAGAACTTCGAACACTGAAGCTTTCTTT.

The chain recombines TRBV27 with TRBJ1-4; D perhaps matches TRBD1 (5 bases). Per the germline V gene, CDR1 is MNHEY and CDR2 is SMNVEV (reference sequence). The V end lost 6 bases, the J end lost 5 bases, and 19 bases lay between the germline ends. CDR3 size: 16 residues. The CDR3 nucleotides read TGTGCCAGCAGCCTACGAACGGGGGGAGGGAATGAAAAACTGTTTTTT. It translates to CASSLRTGGGNEKLFF.

The CDR3 DNA follows: TGTGCCAGCAGCCTAGAGTACGCCAGGGTTTACAATGAGCAGTTCTTC. This encodes CASSLEYARVYNEQFF. This rearrangement joins TRBV7-2 to TRBJ2-1, with a possible D match to TRBD1 (5 bases). This CDR3 region has 16 residues. V lost 5 bases to trimming and J lost 4 bases, with 18 bases between them. Germline V gene data show CDR1 as SGHTA and CDR2 as FQGNSA.

This clonotype was counted between two and nine times. The chain couples TRBV28 to TRBJ2-1; 7 bases map to TRBD1. The V gene end was trimmed by 3 bases and the J gene end by 10 bases; junction bases not matched to a gene: 12. The CDR3 loop spans 15 amino acids. CDR1 MDHEN and CDR2 SYDVKM come from the germline V gene. The DNA for the CDR3 is TGTGCCAGCAGTTTTGGGACAGTAGGCTCCTACGAGCAGTTCTTC. Translating it yields CASSFGTVGSYEQFF.

The rearrangement uses TRBV27 and TRBJ2-7, with 7 nucleotides matching TRBD1. After removal of 6 bases from V and 3 bases from J, the junction contained 8 bases not matched to a gene. CDR3 length: 14 residues. Germline V lookup: CDR1 MNHEY, CDR2 SMNVEV (reference sequence). CDR3 loop: CASRITGQIYEQYF. CDR3 DNA: TGTGCCAGCAGAATCACGGGACAGATCTACGAGCAGTACTTC.

The V and J genes are TRBV20-1 and TRBJ1-1; 7 bases are shared with TRBD1. Germline CDR1 is DFQATT and CDR2 is SNEGSKA (reference sequence). The CDR3 spans 13 residues. Unmatched junction bases numbered 7, after V lost 5 bases and J lost 4 bases. The CDR3 is CSAQTGATTEAFF. The DNA of the CDR3 is TGCAGTGCTCAAACAGGGGCAACCACTGAAGCTTTCTTT.

The count of this clonotype is one. The chain recombines TRBV7-2 with TRBJ2-5; no definite D call. V lost 6 bases and J 4 bases, leaving 21 bases between the germline ends. Germline CDR1 SGHTA, CDR2 FQGNSA. The CDR3 has 16 amino acids. The CDR3 sequence: CASRSKVLGLRETQYF. DNA of the CDR3: TGTGCCAGCAGGTCTAAGGTCTTAGGGCTCCGAGAGACCCAGTACTTC.

This clonotype was detected only a few times. The V gene is TRBV6-1, the J gene TRBJ2-2, with D perhaps TRBD1 (6 bases). V was cut by 6 bases and J by 4 bases, with 15 bases left in between. There are 15 residues in the CDR3. Germline CDR1 MNHNS, CDR2 SASEGT. CDR3 sequence: CASSHGQPSTGELFF. The DNA for the CDR3 is TGTGCCAGCAGCCACGGACAGCCTAGCACCGGGGAGCTGTTTTTT.

On this clonotype: Relative to the germline gene, one junction end is altered; a read error may explain this. V gene TRBV28 combines with J gene TRBJ2-7, with TRBD2 matching over 8 bases. This CDR3 is built from 13 residues. Germline V gives CDR1 MDHEN, CDR2 SYDVKM. CDR3 bases: TGTGTCAGCATAAGACTAGCGCCCTACGAGCAGTACTTC. Translation gives CVSIRLAPYEQYF. Full variable domain (outside the CDR3, taken from reference TRBV28 and TRBJ2-7): DVKVTQSSRYLVKRTGEKVFLECVQDMDHENMFWYRQDPGLGLRLIYFSYDVKMKEKGDIPEGYSVSREKKERFSLILESASTNQTSMYLCVSIRLAPYEQYFGPGTRLTVT.

This clonotype was observed a few times. The chain links TRBV12-3 or TRBV12-4 to TRBJ1-2; TRBD1 matches at 8 bases. V shed 10 bases and J 5 bases; nucleotides not matched to a gene: 3. The CDR3 is 11 amino acids. CDR3 sequence reads: CATQGAYGYTF. Here the CDR3 DNA reads TGTGCCACCCAGGGGGCGTATGGCTACACCTTC.

Concerning this clonotype: A much bigger clone sits one base away, suggesting this may be a read error. CDR3 protein: CASSPGTLSPYEQYF. DNA for the CDR3: TGTGCCAGCTCACCTGGGACGTTGAGCCCCTACGAGCAGTACTTC. The chain links TRBV18 to TRBJ2-7; D is tentatively TRBD1 or TRBD2 (5 bases each). Looked up from germline, CDR1 is KGHSH and CDR2 is LQKENI. V was trimmed by 3 bases and J by 2 bases, leaving 14 bases between them. This CDR3 is 15 amino acids long.

This clonotype was seen more than once but under ten times. The genes are TRBV6-5 and TRBJ2-3, with D possibly matching TRBD1 (6 bases). Between the trimmed V and J ends, which lost 5 bases and 6 bases, there was a span of 12 bases. Germline CDR1 reads MNHEY; CDR2 reads SVGAGI. This CDR3 spans 13 amino acids. For the CDR3, the DNA is TGTGCCAGCAGTCTTCCTCAGGGGGATACGCAGTATTTT. Translated, it gives CASSLPQGDTQYF.

The rearrangement uses TRBV4-3 and TRBJ2-3; D ambiguous. The ends were cut back, 1 base at V and 3 bases at J, with 17 bases in the middle. Germline loops: CDR1 LGHNA, CDR2 YSLEER. The CDR3 sequence is 17 residues long. The CDR3 sequence: CASSQVGPLTPTDTQYF. The CDR3 DNA reads TGCGCCAGCAGCCAAGTGGGCCCCCTAACTCCTACAGATACGCAGTATTTT.

On this clonotype itself: This may arise from a read error, as a much more abundant clone is one base away. The conserved final phenylalanine or tryptophan is absent from the CDR3, which likely points to a read error. As DNA, the CDR3 is TGTGCCATCAGTGATTCCGGGACCCAGAATGAGCAGTTCGTC. It yields the protein CAISDSGTQNEQFV. The chain couples TRBV10-3 to TRBJ2-1; TRBD1 or TRBD2 may be the D gene (5 bases each). V lost 3 bases, J lost 7 bases, and 13 bases lay in between. CDR3 size: 14 residues. Germline-derived CDR1 and CDR2 are ENHRY and SYGVKD.

The chain couples TRBV12-3 or TRBV12-4 to TRBJ1-6, with D tentatively TRBD1 (5 bases). The CDR3 consists of 15 residues. The V end lost 5 bases, the J end lost 0 bases, and 8 bases lay between the germline ends. The CDR3 DNA is TGTGCCAGCAGTGTGGGGCGCTCCTATAATTCACCCCTCCACTTT. Translating gives CASSVGRSYNSPLHF.

CDR3 sequence: CASSFGQTGAFF. DNA of the CDR3: TGTGCCAGCAGCTTCGGACAGACAGGTGCTTTCTTT. The V gene is TRBV7-9, the J gene TRBJ1-1; D is perhaps TRBD1 (6 bases). The length of the CDR3 is 12 residues. V dropped 3 bases and J dropped 11 bases, with 13 bases sitting between them. Germline CDR1 is SEHNR and CDR2 is FQNEAQ (reference sequence).

The rearrangement joins TRBV5-1 to TRBJ2-5; 11 bases line up with TRBD1. TRBJ2-7 matches the DNA end more closely, so the J call is doubtful. This CDR3 contains 15 residues. Germline V gives CDR1 SGHRS, CDR2 YFSETQ. The CDR3 loop reads CASSLSPGQGGEQYF. The DNA for the CDR3 is TGCGCCAGCAGCTTGTCGCCGGGACAGGGGGGCGAGCAGTACTTC.

At least ten counts were recorded for this clonotype. The DNA for the CDR3 is TGTGCCAGCTCACCTGGGACGGAGAATTCACCCCTCCACTTT. This gives the protein CASSPGTENSPLHF. This rearrangement joins TRBV18 to TRBJ1-6; TRBD1 might be the D (5 bases). CDR1 KGHSH and CDR2 LQKENI come from the germline V gene. Trimming cost V 3 bases and J 7 bases, with 10 bases left between them. This CDR3 region has 14 residues.

The chain carries TRBV15 and TRBJ2-1, with 9 nucleotides matching TRBD2. The CDR3 loop spans 16 amino acids. J gave up 8 bases and V 5 bases, and 13 bases lay outside the gene matches. The germline gives CDR1 LNHNV, CDR2 YYDKDF (reference sequence). Here the CDR3 reads CATSRPGGGGRHEQFF. In DNA, the CDR3 is TGTGCCACCAGCCGTCCCGGCGGGGGGGGGCGGCATGAGCAGTTCTTC.

This clonotype appeared many times. The V gene is TRBV28, the J gene TRBJ1-2, with D uncertain. CDR1 MDHEN and CDR2 SYDVKM come from the germline V gene. This CDR3 has 12 residues. V lost 2 bases and J lost 7, with 8 bases in between. CDR3 sequence (DNA): TGTGCCAGCAGTTTAACACAGAGTGGCTACACCTTC. Translation: CASSLTQSGYTF.

Ten or more counts support this clonotype. In nucleotides, the CDR3 is TGTGCCATCACGGACGGGCCCTACGAGCAGTACTTC. This encodes CAITDGPYEQYF. The chain employs TRBV10-3 and TRBJ2-7; unclear D gene. The length of the CDR3 is 12 residues. V was cut by 7 bases and J by 2 bases, with 9 bases left in between. The germline V gene has CDR1 ENHRY and CDR2 SYGVKD.

The chain recombines TRBV24-1 with TRBJ2-7; 12 nucleotides line up with TRBD1. The germline V gene encodes CDR1 KGHDR and CDR2 SFDVKD. This CDR3 spans 15 amino acids. Unmatched junction bases numbered 5, after V lost 5 bases and J lost 4 bases. CDR3 nucleotide sequence: TGTGCCACCAGTGGTGGGACAGGGGGCGAATACGAGCAGTACTTC. This translates into CATSGGTGGEYEQYF.

This clonotype has more than one count but fewer than ten. The chain carries TRBV12-3 or TRBV12-4 and TRBJ1-4; TRBD1 matches at 8 bases. The CDR3 is made up of 15 amino acids. The trim removed 5 bases at V and 8 bases at J, leaving 10 bases unmatched. CDR3 residues: CASSPGTGIEEKLFF. The DNA of the CDR3 is TGTGCCAGCAGTCCGGGGACAGGCATTGAGGAAAAACTGTTTTTT.